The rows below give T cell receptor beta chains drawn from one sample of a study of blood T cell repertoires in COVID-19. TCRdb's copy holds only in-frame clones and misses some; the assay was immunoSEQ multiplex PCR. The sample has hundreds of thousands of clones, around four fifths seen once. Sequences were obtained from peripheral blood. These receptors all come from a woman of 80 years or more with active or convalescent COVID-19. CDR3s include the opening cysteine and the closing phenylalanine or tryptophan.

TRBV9 CASSVGGILGANEQFF
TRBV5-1 CASSLGVRGTEAFF
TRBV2 CASSEPRGYTF
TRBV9 CASSVGGKTDTQYF
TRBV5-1 CASSLALLGTSDEQFF
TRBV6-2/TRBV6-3 CASSLDGGSLGNTIYF
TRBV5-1 CASRRTSGSNTGELFF
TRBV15 CATSGLLAGGPSEQFF
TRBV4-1 CASSQALRTGGSEEQYF
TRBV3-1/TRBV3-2 CASSQDGTGGPYMRDTQYF
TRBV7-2 CASRPRGGDTQYF
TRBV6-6 CASSSIDRGNGYTF
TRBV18 CASSPIQGGGTEAFF
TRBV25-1 CASSRGGQVADTQYF
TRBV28 CASSQGPQHF
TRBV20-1 CSARSQETQYF
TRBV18 CASSPRGQGVPDTQYF
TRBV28 CASSSLREQYF
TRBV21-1 CASSTGTGGNQETQYF
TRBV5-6 CASSVGPTKEQYF
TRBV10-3 CAISVSTGPNTEAFF
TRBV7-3 CASSPGGGRTDTQYF
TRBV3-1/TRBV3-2 CASSPGQGASPLHF
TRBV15 CATSRDYAGSYGYTF
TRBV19 CASSPTGDLSSGANVLTF
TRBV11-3 CASSLVGQGKPSGNTIYF
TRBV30 CAWDRGRQGNNEQFF
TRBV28 CAPPRALSIGELFF